This T cell receptor (beta chain) was captured by sequencing in a study of T cells in tuberculosis. On the study more broadly: T cells were selected with CD1B tetramers loaded with glucose monomycolate.

The CDR3 loop spans 12 amino acids. V lost 4 bases, J lost 13 bases, and 14 bases lay in between. CDR1 SEHNR and CDR2 FQNEAQ come from the germline V gene (reference sequence). This clone was detected a few times. Cells were sorted from thawed PBMC rested overnight and stained with GMM-loaded CD1B tetramer, viability dye and anti-CD3. The CD1B tetramers carried C32 glucose monomycolate purified from Rhodococcus equi. CD14-expressing monocytes were removed from PBMC before cryopreservation and sorting. Each donor contributed 80,000 to 100,000 sorted tetramer-negative cells. TCR-alpha and TCR-beta chains were sequenced unpaired. Assay: immunoSEQ multiplex PCR; the TCRdb copy retains only in-frame clones and omits some. The sample shows approximately 59,000 clones, roughly 88% of them seen only once.

Sequencing was performed on CD1b-GMM tetramer-negative cells sorted from PBMCs. The chain combines TRBV7-9 with TRBJ1-5, with a possible D match to TRBD1 (6 bases). This clonotype was sampled from an adult woman with latent tuberculosis. In DNA, the CDR3 is TGTGCCAGCAGCTCTTCCGTAGGGACACAGCATTTT. This codes for CASSSSVGTQHF.